This paragraph reports one T cell receptor beta chain. Its target is unknown. TCRdb itself ran the reads through MiXCR, one entry per CDR3 protein. The sample has roughly 65,000 distinct CDR3 sequences, about 50% seen once. This specimen comes from a study of type 1 regulatory T cells. At the level of the study: T-allo10 is an in vitro-generated, Tr1-enriched CD4 T cell product specific for alloantigen.

Germline-derived CDR1 and CDR2 are DFQATT and SNEGSKA (reference sequence). This CDR3 contains 13 residues. Findings of the study overall: Compared with non-type 1 regulatory T cells, type 1 regulatory T cells showed a more restricted TCR repertoire.

V usage is TRBV20-1 and J usage is TRBJ2-5; 14 nucleotides line up with TRBD2. This clonotype originated in a human donor in good health. The specimen sequenced was cultured non-Tr1 T cells, either the whole culture or a sorted T cell fraction (not recorded which). CDR3 amino acids: CSGTSGSQETQYF. The CDR3 bases are TGCAGCGGGACTAGCGGGAGCCAAGAGACCCAGTACTTC.